These 13 T cell receptor beta chains came from one sample sequenced in a study of T cell responses to AZD1222 COVID-19 vaccine (dated by TCRdb to the early 2020s). The library was built by means of the immunoSEQ multiplex PCR assay. This is the immuneACCESS table as TCRdb keeps it, with only in-frame sequences that have V and J called. A part of the clones is gone; compared with another copy, unresolved V genes explain less than half, and the rest is unexplained. This sample lists about 140,000 clones; just over 90% were detected once. 0.7% to 1% of the sample belongs to the ten largest clones. The sample's time point, from its label and the paper: baseline before first vaccination. Sample treatment or condition, as interpreted from the label and publication: meningococcal conjugate vaccine given as trial control. Sequences were derived from peripheral blood, sampled on day 0 of MenACWY control vaccination. These TCRs come from an adult in good health.

This clone was detected a few times. The gene calls are TRBV6-5 and TRBJ1-1; D possibly corresponds to TRBD1 (5 bases). The CDR3 is 15 residues long. V dropped 3 bases and J dropped 1 base, with 12 bases sitting between them. Germline CDR1 is MNHEY and CDR2 is SVGAGI. In nucleotides, the CDR3 is TGTGCCAGCAGTTATTTGTTCGGGACGAACACTGAAGCTTTCTTT. Translation: CASSYLFGTNTEAFF.

The chain uses TRBV3-1 (or the pseudogene TRBV3-2) and TRBJ1-6, with 9 nucleotides matching TRBD1. The CDR3 totals 15 residues. CDR1 LGHDT and CDR2 YNNKEL come from the germline V gene (reference sequence). V gave up 1 base and J gave up 9 bases; unmatched junction bases: 4. The CDR3 protein is CASSQAGTGSSPLHF. CDR3 DNA: TGTGCCAGCAGCCAAGCTGGGACAGGGAGTTCACCCCTCCACTTT.

The chain carries TRBV4-2 and TRBJ1-3; TRBD1 matches at 8 bases. CDR3 length: 17 amino acids. In germline, CDR1 is LGHNA, CDR2 YNFKEQ. The ends lost 0 bases at V and 2 bases at J; junction bases unmatched: 6. CDR3 sequence: CASSQDQRQGTGNTIYF. Written as DNA, the CDR3 is TGTGCCAGCAGCCAAGATCAGAGACAGGGGACTGGAAACACCATATATTTT.

The chain is built from TRBV27 and TRBJ2-3; a possible D gene is TRBD1 (6 bases). The CDR3 has 14 residues. Germline assignment: CDR1 MNHEY and CDR2 SMNVEV (reference sequence). Between the trimmed V and J ends, which lost 5 bases and 6 bases, there was a span of 15 bases. CDR3 amino acids: CASSGYRDSDTQYF. The CDR3 DNA sequence: TGTGCCAGCAGTGGTTACAGGGATTCCGATACGCAGTATTTT.

The V and J genes are TRBV28 and TRBJ2-5; the D call may be TRBD1 or TRBD2 (7 bases each). The germline V and J ends were trimmed by 5 bases and 10 bases, with 23 bases remaining between them. Germline values: CDR1 MDHEN, CDR2 SYDVKM. The CDR3 extends over 15 amino acids. DNA for the CDR3: TGTGCCAGCAGTGCCGCAGGGGGGGACTTGGGAAACCAGTACTTC. Encoded protein: CASSAAGGDLGNQYF. The full variable domain, its missing parts supplied by reference TRBV28 and TRBJ2-5, is DVKVTQSSRYLVKRTGEKVFLECVQDMDHENMFWYRQDPGLGLRLIYFSYDVKMKEKGDIPEGYSVSREKKERFSLILESASTNQTSMYLCASSAAGGDLGNQYFGPGTRLLVL.

This chain connects TRBV6-2 or TRBV6-3 to TRBJ1-4; 7 positions match TRBD1. The CDR3 contains 15 residues. The V gene's germline CDR1 is MNHEY and CDR2 SVGEGT. V was clipped by 4 bases and J by 8 bases; unmatched bases: 10. Here the CDR3 DNA reads TGTGCCAGCAGTTTCAGGACAGGAACGGGCGAAAAACTGTTTTTT. The encoded protein is CASSFRTGTGEKLFF.

The gene calls are TRBV15 and TRBJ2-5; no reliable D call. The CDR3 covers 13 residues. The ends were cut back, 0 bases at V and 13 bases at J, with 15 bases in the middle. Germline lookup yields CDR1 LNHNV and CDR2 YYDKDF (reference sequence). The CDR3 is CATSRDPAQEMYF. The CDR3 bases are TGTGCCACCAGCAGAGATCCCGCCCAAGAGATGTACTTC.

This rearrangement joins TRBV9 to TRBJ2-3; 9 bases are shared with TRBD1. This CDR3 comprises 15 residues. Germline V gene sequence: CDR1 SGDLS, CDR2 YYNGEE. Trimming cost V 2 bases and J 2 bases; bases outside gene matches: 3. This CDR3 reads CASSVGTGTTDTQYF. The CDR3 nucleotides read TGTGCCAGCAGCGTGGGGACAGGGACCACAGATACGCAGTATTTT.

The chain links TRBV4-3 to TRBJ2-7, with D possibly matching TRBD1 (6 bases). Trimming pared 0 bases from V and 5 bases from J, leaving 11 bases between. Germline V gene sequence: CDR1 LGHNA, CDR2 YSLEER. The CDR3 has 14 residues. CDR3 amino acids: CASSQERAGDEQYF. DNA for the CDR3: TGCGCCAGCAGCCAAGAGAGAGCAGGGGACGAGCAGTACTTC.

The V gene is TRBV18, the J gene TRBJ1-2, with 7 nucleotides matching TRBD1. The germline V gene encodes CDR1 KGHSH and CDR2 LQKENI. The CDR3 has 15 residues. The V and J ends lost 5 bases and 4 bases, in that order; junction bases with no gene match: 10. CDR3 DNA: TGTGCCAGCTCAGACCGGACAGGAGCAAGCTATGGCTACACCTTC. It yields the protein CASSDRTGASYGYTF.

Points on this clone: An end of the junction does not agree with germline; a read error may underlie this. The rearrangement links TRBV11-3 to TRBJ1-3, with unresolved D. The germline V gene has CDR1 SGHNT and CDR2 YENEEA. The CDR3 loop spans 13 amino acids. DNA for the CDR3: TGTGCCAGCAGTTTAGCTGTTGGAAACACCATATATTTT. Its translation is CASSLAVGNTIYF.

This clone was seen just once. This may be a read error: a much more frequent sequence differs by one nucleotide. The genes are TRBV20-1 and TRBJ2-3, with D possibly TRBD2 on 7 matching bases. CDR1 DFQATT and CDR2 SNEGSKA come from the germline V gene (reference sequence). The CDR3 spans 18 residues. Trimming removed 3 bases at V and 5 bases at J, with 27 bases between. The DNA for the CDR3 is TGCAGTGCTAGTGGACGGGGGGCGGGGGCAAGGGAAAGAGATACGCAGTATTTT. Protein product: CSASGRGAGARERDTQYF.

This chain connects TRBV13 to TRBJ2-4; 8 bases are a match to TRBD2. J was trimmed by 1 base and V by 2 bases; bases with no gene match: 7. The CDR3 length is 17 residues. Germline assignment: CDR1 PRHDT and CDR2 FYEKMQ (reference sequence). In DNA form, the CDR3 reads TGTGCCAGCAGCTTATACGGGAGGGCCGAGGCCAAAAACATTCAGTACTTC. As protein: CASSLYGRAEAKNIQYF.